This TCR beta chain was documented in a study of blood T cells in healthy people across ages. The sample, approximately 10 milliliters of peripheral blood, was drawn from each donor. Primers used in a second PCR of roughly 6 to 11 cycles were a sample-barcoded 5' primer and a J-beta primer mix. TCRdb reanalysed the 5' RACE reads using MiXCR and keeps one entry per CDR3 protein. Of 800,000 to 950,000 distinct CDR3 sequences in the sample, roughly 52% were seen once. The TCR sequence derives from a man aged 25-45 years in good health. What was sequenced was blood.

Here the CDR3 reads CSARDSAKGTNMNTEAFF. The CDR3 DNA sequence: TGCAGTGCTAGAGATAGCGCGAAGGGCACCAATATGAACACTGAAGCTTTCTTT. This chain links TRBV20-1 with TRBJ1-1; unclear D gene. The CDR3 has 18 residues. Between the trimmed V and J ends, which lost 0 bases and 0 bases, there was a span of 20 bases. Germline lookup yields CDR1 DFQATT and CDR2 SNEGSKA (reference sequence).